These 23 T cell receptor beta chains originate from one sample sequenced in a study of human T cells and chemical hapten exposure. Time point reported: patch test 1, 2 weeks after DPC sensitization. Treatment in this sample: therapeutic diphenylcyclopropenone sensitization with weekly scalp DPC. MiXCR, run by TCRdb on the RACE reads, gives a single entry per CDR3 protein. The top ten clones hold approximately 1.5% of a sample with 180,000 or so distinct CDR3 sequences, roughly 15% of them seen once. The sample was whole blood, taken in connection with sensitization to the hapten diphenylcyclopropenone (DPC). These receptors all stem from a woman in her thirties with alopecia areata. Some clones in this sample may be carry-over from other donors' samples.

The chain employs TRBV5-1 and TRBJ2-6, with D unclear. The CDR3 covers 15 residues. The V end lost 4 bases, the J end lost 2 bases, and 10 bases lay between the germline ends. CDR1 is SGHRS, CDR2 YFSETQ, per germline. CDR3 in DNA: TGCGCCAGCAGCGCCAGTTCCACTGGGGCCAACGTCCTGACTTTC. This translates into CASSASSTGANVLTF.

Ten or more counts support this clonotype. The genes are TRBV5-1 and TRBJ1-1; TRBD1 is a possible D gene (6 bases). Germline CDR1 is SGHRS and CDR2 is YFSETQ. This CDR3 contains 16 residues. Trimming removed 3 bases at V and 0 bases at J, with 15 bases between. The CDR3 DNA is TGCGCCAGCAGCTCCGATCGCGGGGGCCTGAACACTGAAGCTTTCTTT. This gives the protein CASSSDRGGLNTEAFF.

This rearrangement joins TRBV20-1 to TRBJ2-1, with 7 bases fitting TRBD1. The CDR3 totals 15 residues. Germline loops: CDR1 DFQATT, CDR2 SNEGSKA (reference sequence). V lost 5 bases, J lost 8 bases, and 15 bases stayed unmatched. The CDR3 DNA reads TGCAGTGCTGACTTCGGACAGGCTGGGGGAGATGAGCAGTTCTTC. Protein sequence: CSADFGQAGGDEQFF.

This chain uses TRBV28 with TRBJ2-5, with 7 bases that match TRBD1. The V and J ends lost 6 bases and 5 bases, in that order; junction bases with no gene match: 6. Germline V gene sequence: CDR1 MDHEN, CDR2 SYDVKM. The length of the CDR3 is 13 residues. CDR3 nucleotides: TGTGCCAGCAGCCTGACAGGGCTGGAGACCCAGTACTTC. This codes for CASSLTGLETQYF.

This CDR3 reads CAISEGTGGSQPQHF. The CDR3 DNA reads TGTGCCATCAGTGAAGGGACAGGGGGCAGTCAGCCCCAGCATTTT. V is TRBV10-3 and J is TRBJ1-5; 12 positions agree with TRBD1. The trim removed 3 bases at V and 6 bases at J, leaving 3 bases unmatched. The V gene's germline CDR1 is ENHRY and CDR2 SYGVKD. There are 15 residues in the CDR3.

The rearrangement links TRBV6-6 to TRBJ1-2; possible D gene TRBD1, 6 bases. Trimming shortened V by 1 base and J by 4 bases, and 13 bases separated the two germline ends. The V gene's germline CDR1 is MNHNY and CDR2 SVGAGI (reference sequence). The CDR3 loop spans 15 amino acids. The CDR3 bases are TGTGCCAGCAGTTACTTTGCGGGGGGCTCCTATGGCTACACCTTC. This sequence encodes CASSYFAGGSYGYTF.

Only a few counts were recorded for this clonotype. J is TRBJ2-2 and V is TRBV5-4; the D is unclear. V shed 0 bases and J shed 6 bases, with 6 bases lying between them. This CDR3 has 13 amino acids. Per germline, CDR1 SGHNT and CDR2 YYREEE (reference sequence). DNA for the CDR3: TGTGCCAGCAGCTTGGTGGTAGCCGGGGAGCTGTTTTTT. This sequence encodes CASSLVVAGELFF. The variable domain in full, with the rest retrieved from reference TRBV5-4 and TRBJ2-2, is ETGVTQSPTHLIKTRGQQVTLRCSSQSGHNTVSWYQQALGQGPQFIFQYYREEENGRGNFPPRFSGLQFPNYSSELNVNALELDDSALYLCASSLVVAGELFFGEGSRLTVL.

A few counts support this clonotype. The CDR3 sequence: CASSIRGLEQYF. The CDR3 DNA reads TGTGCCAGCAGTATCAGGGGGCTCGAGCAGTACTTC. This sequence joins TRBV28 and TRBJ2-7; the match to TRBD1 covers 8 bases. The germline V gene encodes CDR1 MDHEN and CDR2 SYDVKM. Unmatched junction bases numbered 3, after V lost 5 bases and J lost 6 bases. CDR3 length: 12 residues.

In this sample, this clonotype turned up a few times. This chain uses TRBV20-1 with TRBJ1-5, with D unresolved. Trimming cost V 3 bases and J 4 bases, with 10 bases left between them. Germline values: CDR1 DFQATT, CDR2 SNEGSKA (reference sequence). The CDR3 length is 13 residues. The CDR3 here is CSAREDGNQPQHF. CDR3 in DNA: TGCAGTGCTAGGGAGGACGGAAATCAGCCCCAGCATTTT.

The table lists this clonotype with a few counts. The chain has TRBV12-3 or TRBV12-4 and TRBJ1-6; D perhaps matches TRBD1 (6 bases). V lost 6 bases, J lost 13 bases, and 16 bases lay in between. This CDR3 is 13 amino acids long. The CDR3, as DNA: TGTGCCAGCAGCCCGGGGGGCGCAGCGCCCCTCCACTTT. This translates into CASSPGGAAPLHF.

This clonotype was detected only a few times. V usage is TRBV7-2 and J usage is TRBJ2-3; 8 nucleotides align to TRBD2. The CDR3 sequence is 14 residues long. Germline lookup yields CDR1 SGHTA and CDR2 FQGNSA. Trimming took 3 bases from V and 4 from J; bases not matched to a gene: 3. The CDR3 here is CASSLGTSPDTQYF. The CDR3, as DNA: TGTGCCAGCAGCTTGGGGACTAGTCCAGATACGCAGTATTTT.

The sample holds many counts of this clonotype. The chain carries TRBV12-3 or TRBV12-4 and TRBJ1-1; D uncertain. The CDR3 totals 13 residues. Trimming removed 5 bases at V and 1 base at J, with 8 bases between. As DNA, the CDR3 is TGTGCCAGCAGTACTCGAACGAACACTGAAGCTTTCTTT. Protein product: CASSTRTNTEAFF.

The chain is built from TRBV10-2 and TRBJ2-1; TRBD1 matches at 9 bases. The germline V gene encodes CDR1 WSHSY and CDR2 SAAADI. CDR3 length equals 16 residues. Germline trimming cut 7 bases from V and 12 bases from J; bases unmatched to any gene: 19. The CDR3 spells CASKITGTGQRLAQFF. The CDR3 DNA reads TGCGCCAGCAAAATCACCGGGACAGGGCAGAGATTGGCGCAGTTCTTC.

There are a few counts of this clonotype. The chain links TRBV5-8 to TRBJ1-2; 8 bases map to TRBD1. Germline CDR1 reads SGHTS; CDR2 reads YDEGEE. V dropped 0 bases and J dropped 3; count of bases not matched to a gene: 10. CDR3 length: 17 residues. In DNA, the CDR3 is TGTGCCAGCAGCTTGGGACAGGGGATCCGAGGAGACTATGGCTACACCTTC. Protein: CASSLGQGIRGDYGYTF.

This clonotype occurred a few times. The rearrangement joins TRBV18 to TRBJ1-4; D is ambiguous. V was cut by 2 bases and J by 0 bases, with 4 bases left in between. Looked up from germline, CDR1 is KGHSH and CDR2 is LQKENI. CDR3 length: 14 amino acids. CDR3 nucleotides: TGTGCCAGCTCACCAGTTTCAACTAATGAAAAACTGTTTTTT. It translates to CASSPVSTNEKLFF. Drawing the rest from reference TRBV18 and TRBJ1-4, the complete variable domain is NAGVMQNPRHLVRRRGQEARLRCSPMKGHSHVYWYRQLPEEGLKFMVYLQKENIIDESGMPKERFSAEFPKEGPSILRIQQVVRGDSAAYFCASSPVSTNEKLFFGSGTQLSVL.

CDR3 protein: CASSEGGRYEQYF. CDR3 in DNA: TGTGCCAGCAGTGAGGGGGGTCGGTACGAGCAGTACTTC. The chain couples TRBV25-1 to TRBJ2-7; D may be TRBD2 (6 bases). The CDR3 loop spans 13 amino acids. Germline V lookup: CDR1 MGHDK, CDR2 SYGVNS. V was clipped by 3 bases and J by 4 bases, with 10 bases between them.

The genes are TRBV29-1 and TRBJ2-3, with D possibly being TRBD1 (6 bases). CDR1 SQVTM and CDR2 ANQGSEA come from the germline V gene. Trimming removed 3 bases from V and 6 bases from J, with 16 bases in between. The CDR3 sequence is 14 residues long. The CDR3 sequence is CSVDTGMDIDTQYF. CDR3 bases: TGCAGCGTTGATACAGGGATGGACATCGATACGCAGTATTTT.

In this sample, this clonotype turned up many times. This chain joins TRBV29-1 and TRBJ1-1; 7 bases are a match to TRBD1. The CDR3 consists of 13 residues. The V gene's germline CDR1 is SQVTM and CDR2 ANQGSEA. The J segment lost 4 bases and the V segment lost 2 bases, leaving 4 bases of the junction unmatched. The CDR3 here is CSVESTGATEAFF. CDR3 DNA sequence: TGCAGCGTTGAAAGTACAGGGGCCACTGAAGCTTTCTTT.

This clonotype was recorded many times. The gene calls are TRBV6-2 or TRBV6-3 and TRBJ1-1, with 7 bases fitting TRBD1. The J segment lost 7 bases and the V segment lost 7 bases, leaving 9 bases of the junction unmatched. The CDR3 covers 13 residues. The germline V gene has CDR1 MNHEY and CDR2 SVGEGT. CDR3 DNA: TGTGCCAGCACAGGGACAGTCTCCTATGAAGCTTTCTTT. It yields the protein CASTGTVSYEAFF.

At least ten counts were recorded for this clonotype. The chain couples TRBV4-3 to TRBJ2-5; 7 bases are a match to TRBD2. Germline V gene lookup returns CDR1 LGHNA and CDR2 YSLEER. The CDR3 length is 17 residues. V shed 5 bases and J 3 bases; nucleotides not matched to a gene: 15. This CDR3 reads CASSYPQGSGPKETQYF. In DNA, the CDR3 is TGCGCCAGCAGCTACCCCCAGGGTAGCGGGCCAAAAGAGACCCAGTACTTC.

This clonotype was detected many times. V gene TRBV28 combines with J gene TRBJ1-1; D gene ambiguous. Germline V gene lookup returns CDR1 MDHEN and CDR2 SYDVKM. The CDR3 has 17 residues. V was trimmed by 1 base and J by 4 bases, leaving 19 bases between them. DNA for the CDR3: TGTGCCAGCAGTTTATCGCCCGAAGGGATGCGCGTCACTGAAGCTTTCTTT. This sequence encodes CASSLSPEGMRVTEAFF.

This clonotype was picked up a small number of times. The V call is TRBV20-1, the J call TRBJ1-6; the D gene is possibly TRBD1 (5 bases). This CDR3 spans 14 amino acids. The V gene lost 1 base and the J gene lost 7 bases, with 11 bases spanning the gap. CDR1 and CDR2 from the germline V gene are DFQATT and SNEGSKA (reference sequence). Written as DNA, the CDR3 is TGCAGTGCTAGAGTAGACAGCGGGAATTCACCCCTCCACTTT. It codes for CSARVDSGNSPLHF.

V gene TRBV28 combines with J gene TRBJ2-1; no clear D gene. The CDR3 spans 13 residues. Trimming removed 5 bases from V and 8 bases from J, with 13 bases in between. Germline assignment: CDR1 MDHEN and CDR2 SYDVKM. As DNA, the CDR3 is TGTGCCAGCAGTCTCCGAGGAAGGGATGAGCAGTTCTTC. It is translated as CASSLRGRDEQFF. Variable domain in full (rest from reference TRBV28 and TRBJ2-1): DVKVTQSSRYLVKRTGEKVFLECVQDMDHENMFWYRQDPGLGLRLIYFSYDVKMKEKGDIPEGYSVSREKKERFSLILESASTNQTSMYLCASSLRGRDEQFFGPGTRLTVL.